The 2 T cell receptor beta chains reported below all come from one sample, sequenced in a study of T cells in localized non-small cell lung cancer. Profiling relied on immunoSEQ multiplex PCR, and the TCRdb table lists in-frame clones only, not all of them. The repertoire holds tens of thousands of clones, around 84% seen once, with under 5.5% in the top ten. Sequencing was performed on peripheral blood, taken before any cancer treatment. The receptors here all came from an older male donor with stage III lung adenocarcinoma.

The V gene is TRBV5-1, the J gene TRBJ2-7; D unclear. V was trimmed by 2 bases and J by 4 bases, leaving 10 bases between them. The CDR3 spans 13 residues. Germline V gene data show CDR1 as SGHRS and CDR2 as YFSETQ. CDR3 in DNA: TGCGCCAGCAGCTTCGTTGACGGTTACGAGCAGTACTTC. Translated, it gives CASSFVDGYEQYF.

The CDR3 loop is CASTKADRGPNTEAFF. Here the CDR3 DNA reads TGTGCCAGTACTAAGGCGGACAGGGGACCGAACACTGAAGCTTTCTTT. The rearrangement uses TRBV19 and TRBJ1-1, with 9 bases identical to TRBD1. Trimming took 7 bases from V and 1 from J; bases not matched to a gene: 10. CDR1 and CDR2 from the germline V gene are LNHDA and SQIVND (reference sequence). CDR3 length equals 16 residues.